This T cell receptor beta chain was recovered during a study of T-cell reconstitution after alpha-beta-depleted transplantation in children. This clonotype was picked up a small number of times. Its antigen remains unidentified. Unique molecular identifiers were used to barcode this TCRbeta library. TCRdb reanalysed the PCR reads using MiXCR and keeps one entry per CDR3 protein. The data show under 750,000 distinct CDR3 sequences, with roughly 23% seen just once and 13% to 15% held by the top ten. Study findings and constraints: Once a year had passed after transplant, T-cell counts and diversity came mostly from newly produced T cells. Alpha-beta T cells present about two months after transplant were reported to originate from several hundred expanded graft clones. At day 60, the high TCRbeta diversity found in some patients originated from recipient T cells and thymic progenitors that had survived.

The source material was PBMCs, mostly from graft donor cells, sampled 360 days after TCRalphabeta/CD19-depleted stem cell transplant. The origin of this receptor is a boy under two years old who had a stem cell transplant for acute myeloid leukemia, so the T cells may come from the graft donor.

DNA for the CDR3: TGTGCCAGCAGCTCACAGTCAGTGAGCGTATACAATGAGCAGTTCTTC. Residues: CASSSQSVSVYNEQFF. V is TRBV11-2 and J is TRBJ2-1; D gene ambiguous. Germline lookup yields CDR1 SGHAT and CDR2 FQNNGV. The CDR3 is 16 amino acids. The germline V and J ends were trimmed by 4 bases and 4 bases, with 17 bases remaining between them.